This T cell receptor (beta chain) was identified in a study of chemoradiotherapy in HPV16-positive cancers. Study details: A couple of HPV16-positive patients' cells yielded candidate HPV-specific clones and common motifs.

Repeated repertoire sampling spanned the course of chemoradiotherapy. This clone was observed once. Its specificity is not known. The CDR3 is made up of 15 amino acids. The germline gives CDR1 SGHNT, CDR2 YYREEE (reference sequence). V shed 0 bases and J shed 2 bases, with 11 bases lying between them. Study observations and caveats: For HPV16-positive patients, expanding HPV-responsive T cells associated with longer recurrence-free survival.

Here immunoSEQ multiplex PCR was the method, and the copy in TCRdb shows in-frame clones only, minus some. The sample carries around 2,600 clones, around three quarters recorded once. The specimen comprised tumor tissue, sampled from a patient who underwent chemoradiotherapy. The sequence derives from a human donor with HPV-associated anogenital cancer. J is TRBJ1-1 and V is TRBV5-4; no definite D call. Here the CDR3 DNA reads TGTGCCAGCAGCTTGGGTTCGGAGGTTAACACTGAAGCTTTCTTT. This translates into CASSLGSEVNTEAFF.